Below, 14 T cell receptor beta chains from the same sample are listed, as sequenced in a study of blood T cell repertoires in COVID-19. Sequencing used immunoSEQ multiplex PCR; TCRdb keeps in-frame clones, though not all of them. The sample consists of tens of thousands of clones, approximately 85% of them appearing once. The sample comprised peripheral blood. The receptors were sampled from a woman aged 80 or over with COVID-19, enrolled during active disease.

This rearrangement joins TRBV5-8 to TRBJ1-5, with TRBD1 matching 10 bases. Germline trimming cut 1 base from V and 7 bases from J; bases unmatched to any gene: 5. This CDR3 is built from 15 residues. CDR1 and CDR2 from the germline V gene are SGHTS and YDEGEE. The CDR3: CASSLHGQGGQPQHF. CDR3 coding DNA: TGTGCCAGCAGCTTGCATGGACAGGGGGGACAGCCCCAGCATTTT.

The chain recombines TRBV4-1 with TRBJ1-1; 9 bases are shared with TRBD1. This CDR3 is 15 amino acids long. Germline CDR1 MGHRA, CDR2 YSYEKL. After removal of 2 bases from V and 6 bases from J, the junction contained 7 bases not matched to a gene. The CDR3 spells CASSQLQGARSEAFF. The CDR3 DNA is TGCGCCAGCAGCCAACTACAGGGGGCTAGATCTGAAGCTTTCTTT.

The rearrangement links TRBV12-3 or TRBV12-4 to TRBJ1-1; 8 bases map to TRBD1. CDR3 length: 11 residues. V lost 10 bases, J lost 6 bases, and 4 bases stayed unmatched. The CDR3 loop reads CAILDRAEAFF. The CDR3 region has the DNA TGTGCCATCCTGGACAGGGCTGAAGCTTTCTTT.

This chain connects TRBV27 to TRBJ1-2; D possibly corresponds to TRBD1 (5 bases). Germline CDR1 is MNHEY and CDR2 is SMNVEV (reference sequence). With 5 bases removed from V and 8 bases from J, the gap between germline ends came to 18 bases. The CDR3 is 14 amino acids. CDR3 in DNA: TGTGCCAGCAGTGAGACGGGGGACCCCCTCGGCTACACCTTC. As protein: CASSETGDPLGYTF.

This rearrangement joins TRBV7-6 to TRBJ2-7, with D possibly matching TRBD2 (5 bases). The CDR3 has 15 residues. From germline, CDR1 is SGHVS and CDR2 FNYEAQ. V lost 2 bases to trimming and J lost 3 bases, with 14 bases between them. CDR3 DNA: TGTGCCAGCAGCTTAATTGGGAGCGAGGGCTACGAGCAGTACTTC. Its protein product is CASSLIGSEGYEQYF.

The J gene is TRBJ2-2, the V gene TRBV18, with D maybe TRBD2 (5 bases). The CDR3 is 14 residues long. The germline V gene encodes CDR1 KGHSH and CDR2 LQKENI. V was shortened by 3 bases and J by 3 bases, with 8 bases between the two germline ends. This CDR3 reads CASSPWGDTGELFF. CDR3 DNA: TGTGCCAGCTCACCTTGGGGAGACACCGGGGAGCTGTTTTTT.

The gene calls are TRBV4-1 and TRBJ2-6; D unclear. The CDR3 extends over 14 amino acids. Germline assignment: CDR1 MGHRA and CDR2 YSYEKL. V was clipped by 10 bases and J by 0 bases, with 10 bases between them. CDR3 amino acids: CATSSISGANVLTF. DNA of the CDR3: TGCGCCACTAGTTCCATCTCTGGGGCCAACGTCCTGACTTTC.

The chain has TRBV7-9 and TRBJ2-7; 9 bases are shared with TRBD1. This CDR3 comprises 15 residues. Per the germline V gene, CDR1 is SEHNR and CDR2 is FQNEAQ (reference sequence). J gave up 3 bases and V 2 bases, and 5 bases lay outside the gene matches. The DNA for the CDR3 is TGTGCCAGCAGCTTATTCCGGGACAGGGTCTACGAGCAGTACTTC. As protein: CASSLFRDRVYEQYF. The whole variable domain, filled in from reference TRBV7-9 and TRBJ2-7, reads DTGVSQNPRHKITKRGQNVTFRCDPISEHNRLYWYRQTLGQGPEFLTYFQNEAQLEKSRLLSDRFSAERPKGSFSTLEIQRTEQGDSAMYLCASSLFRDRVYEQYFGPGTRLTVT.

This chain joins TRBV27 and TRBJ2-1; 9 bases align to TRBD2. The CDR3 is 15 residues long. J gave up 6 bases and V 7 bases, and 10 bases lay outside the gene matches. Per germline, CDR1 MNHEY and CDR2 SMNVEV (reference sequence). CDR3: CASIPGLARGNEQFF. In DNA form, the CDR3 reads TGTGCCAGCATTCCGGGACTAGCTCGTGGCAATGAGCAGTTCTTC.

The chain has TRBV4-1 and TRBJ1-5; 7 bases agree with TRBD1. The CDR3 is made up of 14 amino acids. J lost 7 bases, V lost 1 base, and 4 bases had no gene match. The germline V gene encodes CDR1 MGHRA and CDR2 YSYEKL. The CDR3 DNA follows: TGCGCCAGCAGCCAAGGACAGGGAAGGCAGCCCCAGCATTTT. The encoded protein is CASSQGQGRQPQHF.

This chain joins TRBV5-5 and TRBJ2-2; D remains unclear. The CDR3 runs 14 residues. The V end lost 4 bases, the J end lost 7 bases, and 14 bases lay between the germline ends. CDR1 and CDR2 (germline): SGHKS, YYEKEE (reference sequence). The CDR3 sequence is CASSPWPGSGELFF. In DNA, the CDR3 is TGTGCCAGCAGCCCATGGCCAGGAAGCGGGGAGCTGTTTTTT.

The V gene is TRBV11-2, the J gene TRBJ2-1, with D possibly being TRBD2 (5 bases). Trimming took 5 bases from V and 3 from J, leaving 14 bases between them. The CDR3 runs to 15 residues. The germline CDR1 and CDR2 sequences are SGHAT and FQNNGV. The CDR3 sequence is CASSPLTGIYNEQFF. The CDR3 DNA is TGTGCCAGCAGCCCCCTCACGGGAATCTACAATGAGCAGTTCTTC.

This chain joins TRBV2 and TRBJ2-7, with D uncertain. This CDR3 is built from 13 residues. The V end was cut by 2 bases, the J end by 2 bases, with 7 bases between. Germline V gene lookup returns CDR1 SNHLY and CDR2 FYNNEI. The CDR3 region is CASSELQTYEQYF. The CDR3, as DNA: TGTGCCAGCAGTGAACTACAGACCTACGAGCAGTACTTC.

This chain's CDR3 is CASSLGGGYNEQFF. DNA for the CDR3: TGCGCCAGCAGCTTGGGGGGAGGTTACAATGAGCAGTTCTTC. The chain recombines TRBV5-1 with TRBJ2-1; maybe TRBD2 (6 bases). CDR3 size: 14 residues. The ends were cut back, 0 bases at V and 4 bases at J, with 8 bases in the middle. Germline assignment: CDR1 SGHRS and CDR2 YFSETQ.